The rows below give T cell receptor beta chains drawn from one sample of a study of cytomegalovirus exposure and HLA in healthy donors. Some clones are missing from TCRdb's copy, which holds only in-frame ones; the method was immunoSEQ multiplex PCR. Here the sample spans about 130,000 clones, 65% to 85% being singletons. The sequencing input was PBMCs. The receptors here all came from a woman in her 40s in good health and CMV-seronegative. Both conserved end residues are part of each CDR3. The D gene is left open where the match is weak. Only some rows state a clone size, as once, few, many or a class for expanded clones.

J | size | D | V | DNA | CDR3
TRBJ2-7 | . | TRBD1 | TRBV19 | TGTGCCAGTTCTGCCGCAGGGGGCTACGAGCAGTACTTC | CASSAAGGYEQYF
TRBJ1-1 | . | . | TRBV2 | TGTGCCCTAGGGGGGGACACTGAAGCTTTCTTT | CALGGDTEAFF
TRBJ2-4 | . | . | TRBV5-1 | TGCGCCAGCAGCTTGGCGGGGGGCGGCAAAAACAGTCAGTACTTC | CASSLAGGGKNSQYF
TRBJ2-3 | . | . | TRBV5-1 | TGCGCCAGCAGCTTAACAGGGCCCCCAGATACGCAGTATTTT | CASSLTGPPDTQYF
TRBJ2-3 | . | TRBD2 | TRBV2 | TGTGCCAGCAGTGCTCCCGCGGGAGGGCCGGATACGCAGTATTTT | CASSAPAGGPDTQYF
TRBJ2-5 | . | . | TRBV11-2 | TGTGCCAGCAGCTTCACAGCGGGCCTCCAAGAGACCCAGTACTTC | CASSFTAGLQETQYF
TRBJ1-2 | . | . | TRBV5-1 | TGCGCCAGCAGCTCCGACAGGTCCTATGGCTACACCTTC | CASSSDRSYGYTF
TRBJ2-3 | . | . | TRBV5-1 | TGCGCCAGCAAGTCGGGGAGTACGGGGGATACGCAGTATTTT | CASKSGSTGDTQYF
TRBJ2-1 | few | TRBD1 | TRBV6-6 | TGTGCCAGCAGTTACCTCCGGGGACAGGGGAACAATGAGCAGTTCTTC | CASSYLRGQGNNEQFF
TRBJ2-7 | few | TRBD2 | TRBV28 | TGTGCCAGCAGACTGACTAGCGGGAGGTACGAGCAGTACTTC | CASRLTSGRYEQYF
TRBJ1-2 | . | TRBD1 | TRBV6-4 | TGTGCCAGCAGTCCGGGACAGGACTATGGCTACACCTTC | CASSPGQDYGYTF
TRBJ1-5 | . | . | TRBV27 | TGTGCCAGCAGTTCTCTAGGGGGACCATATAGCAATCAGCCCCAGCATTTT | CASSSLGGPYSNQPQHF
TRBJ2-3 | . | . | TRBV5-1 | TGCGCCAGCAGGGAGGGTCAGGACACAGATACGCAGTATTTT | CASREGQDTDTQYF
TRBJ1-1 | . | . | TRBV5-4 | TGTGCCAGCAGAGCTACCCAGGAGAACACTGAAGCTTTCTTT | CASRATQENTEAFF
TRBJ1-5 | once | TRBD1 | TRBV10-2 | TGCGCCATCGGGACAGGGAATCAGCCCCAGCATTTT | CAIGTGNQPQHF
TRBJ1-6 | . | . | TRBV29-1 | TGCGCCGGGCGGGGGCTGGTCGATAATTCACCCCTCCACTTT | CAGRGLVDNSPLHF
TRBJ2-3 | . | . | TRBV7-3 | TGTGCCAGCAGCTATAGCGGAGGGAGCACAGATACGCAGTATTTT | CASSYSGGSTDTQYF
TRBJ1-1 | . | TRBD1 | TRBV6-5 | TGTGCCAGCAGCCCTCGGGCAGGGGGCCCTGAAGCTTTCTTT | CASSPRAGGPEAFF
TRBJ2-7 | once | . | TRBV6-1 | TGTGCCAGCAGTAATCGCTACGAGCAGTACTTC | CASSNRYEQYF
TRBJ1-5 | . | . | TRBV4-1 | TGCGCCAGCAGCCAAGATGGTCAGGGCGCCGGGCCCCAGCATTTT | CASSQDGQGAGPQHF
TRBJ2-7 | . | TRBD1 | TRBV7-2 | TGTGCCAGCAGCCCCCAGGGACAGGGGGGGACCTACGAGCAGTACTTC | CASSPQGQGGTYEQYF
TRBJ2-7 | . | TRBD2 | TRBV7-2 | TGTGCCAGCAGCTGGACTAGCGGTTCCTACGAGCAGTACTTC | CASSWTSGSYEQYF
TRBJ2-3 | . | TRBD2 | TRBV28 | TGTGCCAGCAGTTCCCCGGGGCGGGAGTGGACAGATACGCAGTATTTT | CASSSPGREWTDTQYF
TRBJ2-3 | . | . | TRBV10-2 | TGCGCCAGCAGTGAGGAGGTTCTCCGCTTCACAGATACGCAGTATTTT | CASSEEVLRFTDTQYF
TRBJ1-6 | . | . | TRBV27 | TGTGCCAGCAGTTACGGCTCCTATAATTCACCCCTCCACTTT | CASSYGSYNSPLHF
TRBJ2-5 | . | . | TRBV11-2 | TGTGCCAGCAGCTTAGGCGAAAGGGGGAAAGAGACCCAGTACTTC | CASSLGERGKETQYF
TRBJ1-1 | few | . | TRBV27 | TGTGCCAGCAGTTTTGTACCGGACACTGAAGCTTTCTTT | CASSFVPDTEAFF
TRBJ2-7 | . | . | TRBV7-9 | TGTGCCAGCAGTCCACCCGGGGGCTCCTACGAGCAGTACTTC | CASSPPGGSYEQYF
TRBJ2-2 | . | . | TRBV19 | TGTGCCAGTAGTATTTGGGTTCGGACTAAGCCTGAAGACACCGGGGAGCTGTTTTTT | CASSIWVRTKPEDTGELFF
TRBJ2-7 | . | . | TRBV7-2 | TGTGCCAGCAGCTCCTTCGGGGGCTACGAGCAGTACTTC | CASSSFGGYEQYF
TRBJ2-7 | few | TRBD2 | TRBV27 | TGTGCCAGCAGGCCTACTAGCGGGAGCCTTTACGAGCAGTACTTC | CASRPTSGSLYEQYF
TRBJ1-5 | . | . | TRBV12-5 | TGTGCTAGTGGTTTGCCCCCCGGTGGGCATTTT | CASGLPPGGHF
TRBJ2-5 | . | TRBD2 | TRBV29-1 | TGCAGCGTTGACGGGGAAGCGGGAGGGCGACAAGAGACCCAGTACTTC | CSVDGEAGGRQETQYF
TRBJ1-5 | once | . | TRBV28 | TGTGCCAGCAGCACCTATCCCCAGCATTTT | CASSTYPQHF
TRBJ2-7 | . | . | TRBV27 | TGTGCCAGCAGTTTATTTCCCTCTACCCCCCTTTCCTACGAGCAGTACTTC | CASSLFPSTPLSYEQYF
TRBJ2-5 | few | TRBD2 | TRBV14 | TGTGCCAGCAGCCAAGTCGGGGGGACAGAGACCCAGTACTTC | CASSQVGGTETQYF
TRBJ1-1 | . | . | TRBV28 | TGTGCCAGCAGTTTAGGGGGAGCGGGAAACACTGAAGCTTTCTTT | CASSLGGAGNTEAFF
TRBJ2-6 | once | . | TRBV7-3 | TGTGCCAGCAGCCCCCGACTCGAAGGTGTCCTGACTTTC | CASSPRLEGVLTF
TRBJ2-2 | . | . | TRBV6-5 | TGTGCCAGCAAGAAACAGACGAACACCGGGGAGCTGTTTTTT | CASKKQTNTGELFF
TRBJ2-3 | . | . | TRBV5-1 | TGCGCCAGCAGCTTTATTTGGGGCTCATACACAGATACGCAGTATTTT | CASSFIWGSYTDTQYF
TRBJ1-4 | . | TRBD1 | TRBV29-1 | TGCAGCGTTGGGCCCCGGGACAGGGGGGAAAAACTGTTTTTT | CSVGPRDRGEKLFF
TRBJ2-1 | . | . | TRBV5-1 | TGCGCCAGCAGCGGCGGGACGGAGGACAATGAGCAGTTCTTC | CASSGGTEDNEQFF
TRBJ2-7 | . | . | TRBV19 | TGTGCCAGTAGTGCAACGAGGGACTTCTCTCCCTACGAGCAGTACTTC | CASSATRDFSPYEQYF
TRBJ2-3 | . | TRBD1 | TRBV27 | TGTGCCAGCAGCCCACTAGGTAGTGACAGGGGACGGAGAAGCACAGATACGCAGTATTTT | CASSPLGSDRGRRSTDTQYF
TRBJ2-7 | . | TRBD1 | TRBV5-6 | TGTGCCAGCACCCTGTCGGGGACAGACGTATTCGGTTTCTCCTACGAGCAGTACTTC | CASTLSGTDVFGFSYEQYF
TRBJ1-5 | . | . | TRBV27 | TGTGCCAGCAGTTCAGGGGCCTCTGGGCCCCAGCATTTT | CASSSGASGPQHF